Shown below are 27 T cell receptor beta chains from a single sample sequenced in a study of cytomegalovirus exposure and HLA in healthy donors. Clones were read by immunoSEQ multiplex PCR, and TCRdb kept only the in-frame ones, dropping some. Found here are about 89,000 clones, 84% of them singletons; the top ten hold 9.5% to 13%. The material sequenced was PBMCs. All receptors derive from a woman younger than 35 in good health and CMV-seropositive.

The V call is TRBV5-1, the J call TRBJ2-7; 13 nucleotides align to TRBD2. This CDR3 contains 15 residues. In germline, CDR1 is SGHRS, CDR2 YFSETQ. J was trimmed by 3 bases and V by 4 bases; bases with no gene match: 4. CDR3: CASSTGLAGFYEQYF. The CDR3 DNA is TGCGCCAGCAGCACGGGACTAGCGGGGTTCTACGAGCAGTACTTC.

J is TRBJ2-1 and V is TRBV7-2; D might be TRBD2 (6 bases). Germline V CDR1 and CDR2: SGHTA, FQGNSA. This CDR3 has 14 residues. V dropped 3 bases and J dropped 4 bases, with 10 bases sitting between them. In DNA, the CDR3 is TGTGCCAGCAGCTTGGGCGGGGAGTACAATGAGCAGTTCTTC. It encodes CASSLGGEYNEQFF.

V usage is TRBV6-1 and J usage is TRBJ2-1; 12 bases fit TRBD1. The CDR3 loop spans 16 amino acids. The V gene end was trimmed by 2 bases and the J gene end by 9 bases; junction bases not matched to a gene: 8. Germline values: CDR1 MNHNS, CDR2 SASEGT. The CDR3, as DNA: TGTGCCAGCAGTGAACGGGGGACAGGGGGCCTCGGTGAGCAGTTCTTC. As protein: CASSERGTGGLGEQFF.

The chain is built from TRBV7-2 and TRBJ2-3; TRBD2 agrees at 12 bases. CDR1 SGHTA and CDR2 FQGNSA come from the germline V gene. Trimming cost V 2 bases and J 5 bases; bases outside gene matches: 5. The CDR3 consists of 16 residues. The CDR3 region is CASSLLAGGPQDTQYF. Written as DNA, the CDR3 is TGTGCCAGCAGCTTACTAGCGGGGGGGCCTCAAGATACGCAGTATTTT.

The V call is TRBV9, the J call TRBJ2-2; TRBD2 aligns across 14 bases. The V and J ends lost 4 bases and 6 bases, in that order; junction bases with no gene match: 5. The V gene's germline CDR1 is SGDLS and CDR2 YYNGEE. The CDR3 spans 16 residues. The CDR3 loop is CASSPRLAGGSGELFF. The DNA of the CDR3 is TGTGCCAGCAGCCCGCGACTAGCGGGGGGGTCCGGGGAGCTGTTTTTT.

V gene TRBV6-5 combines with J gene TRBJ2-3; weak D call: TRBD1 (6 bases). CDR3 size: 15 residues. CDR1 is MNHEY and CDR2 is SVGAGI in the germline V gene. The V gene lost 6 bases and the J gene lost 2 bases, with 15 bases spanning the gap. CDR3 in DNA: TGTGCCAGCAGAACTCCGACAGGCGCCACAGATACGCAGTATTTT. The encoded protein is CASRTPTGATDTQYF.

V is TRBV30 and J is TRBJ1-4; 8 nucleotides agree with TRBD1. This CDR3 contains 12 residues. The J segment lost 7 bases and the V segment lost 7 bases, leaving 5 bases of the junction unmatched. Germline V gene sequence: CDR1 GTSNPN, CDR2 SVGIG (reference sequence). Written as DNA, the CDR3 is TGTGCCTTACAGGGGGTGGGTGAAAAACTGTTTTTT. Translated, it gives CALQGVGEKLFF.

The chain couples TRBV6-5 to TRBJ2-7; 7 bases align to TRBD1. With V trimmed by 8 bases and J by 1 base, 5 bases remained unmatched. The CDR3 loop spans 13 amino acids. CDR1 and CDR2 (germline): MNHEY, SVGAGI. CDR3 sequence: CASFGTESYEQYF. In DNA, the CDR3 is TGTGCCAGCTTCGGGACAGAATCCTACGAGCAGTACTTC.

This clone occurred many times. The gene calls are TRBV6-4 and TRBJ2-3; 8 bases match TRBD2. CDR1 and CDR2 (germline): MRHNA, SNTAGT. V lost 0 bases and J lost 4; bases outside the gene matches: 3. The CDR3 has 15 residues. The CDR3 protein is CASSDSDGGADTQYF. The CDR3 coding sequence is TGTGCCAGCAGTGACTCGGACGGGGGGGCAGATACGCAGTATTTT.

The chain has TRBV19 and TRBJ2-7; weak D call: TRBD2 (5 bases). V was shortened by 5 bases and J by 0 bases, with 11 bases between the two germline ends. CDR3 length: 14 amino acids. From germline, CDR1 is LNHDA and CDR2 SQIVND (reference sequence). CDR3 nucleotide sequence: TGTGCCAGTAGTGAAGGAGGAAGCTCCTACGAGCAGTACTTC. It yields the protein CASSEGGSSYEQYF.

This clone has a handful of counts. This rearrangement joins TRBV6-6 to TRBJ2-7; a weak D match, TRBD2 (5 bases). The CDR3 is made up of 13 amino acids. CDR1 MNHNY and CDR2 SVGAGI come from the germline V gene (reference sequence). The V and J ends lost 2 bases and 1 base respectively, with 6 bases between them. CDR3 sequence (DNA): TGTGCCAGCAGTTACGGGGAGTCCTACGAGCAGTACTTC. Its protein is CASSYGESYEQYF.

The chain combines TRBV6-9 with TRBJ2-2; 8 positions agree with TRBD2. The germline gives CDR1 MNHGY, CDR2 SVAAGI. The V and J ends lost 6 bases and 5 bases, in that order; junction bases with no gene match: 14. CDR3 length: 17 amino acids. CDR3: CASSPFTGGVGTGELFF. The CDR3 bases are TGTGCCAGCAGCCCTTTCACGGGAGGGGTCGGGACCGGGGAGCTGTTTTTT.

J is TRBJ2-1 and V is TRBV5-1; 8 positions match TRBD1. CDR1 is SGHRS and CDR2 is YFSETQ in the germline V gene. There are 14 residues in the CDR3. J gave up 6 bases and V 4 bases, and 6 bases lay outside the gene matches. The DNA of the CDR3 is TGCGCCAGCAGCGCGGACAGGGCGGGCAATGAGCAGTTCTTC. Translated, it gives CASSADRAGNEQFF. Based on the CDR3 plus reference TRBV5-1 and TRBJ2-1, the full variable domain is KAGVTQTPRYLIKTRGQQVTLSCSPISGHRSVSWYQQTPGQGLQFLFEYFSETQRNKGNFPGRFSGRQFSNSRSEMNVSTLELGDSALYLCASSADRAGNEQFFGPGTRLTVL.

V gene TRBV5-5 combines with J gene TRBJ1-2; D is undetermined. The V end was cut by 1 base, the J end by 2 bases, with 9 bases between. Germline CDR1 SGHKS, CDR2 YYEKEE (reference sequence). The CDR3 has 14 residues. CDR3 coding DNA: TGTGCCAGCAGCTTGACTTCGCCGAACTATGGCTACACCTTC. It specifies CASSLTSPNYGYTF. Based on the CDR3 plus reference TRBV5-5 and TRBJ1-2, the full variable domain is DAGVTQSPTHLIKTRGQQVTLRCSPISGHKSVSWYQQVLGQGPQFIFQYYEKEERGRGNFPDRFSARQFPNYSSELNVNALLLGDSALYLCASSLTSPNYGYTFGSGTRLTVV.

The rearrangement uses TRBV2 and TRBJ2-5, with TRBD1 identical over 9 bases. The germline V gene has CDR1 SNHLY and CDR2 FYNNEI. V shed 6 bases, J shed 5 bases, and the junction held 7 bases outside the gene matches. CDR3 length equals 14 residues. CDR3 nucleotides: TGTGCCAGCAGGACAGGGGGTGAGGCGGAGACCCAGTACTTC. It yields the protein CASRTGGEAETQYF. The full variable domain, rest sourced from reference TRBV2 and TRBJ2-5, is EPEVTQTPSHQVTQMGQEVILRCVPISNHLYFYWYRQILGQKVEFLVSFYNNEISEKSEIFDDQFSVERPDGSNFTLKIRSTKLEDSAMYFCASRTGGEAETQYFGPGTRLLVL.

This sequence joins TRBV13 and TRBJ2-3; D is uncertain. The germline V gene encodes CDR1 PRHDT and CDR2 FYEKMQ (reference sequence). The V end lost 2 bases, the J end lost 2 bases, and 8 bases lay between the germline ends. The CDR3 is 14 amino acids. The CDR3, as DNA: TGTGCCAGCAGCTTAATGACTCCCACAGATACGCAGTATTTT. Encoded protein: CASSLMTPTDTQYF.

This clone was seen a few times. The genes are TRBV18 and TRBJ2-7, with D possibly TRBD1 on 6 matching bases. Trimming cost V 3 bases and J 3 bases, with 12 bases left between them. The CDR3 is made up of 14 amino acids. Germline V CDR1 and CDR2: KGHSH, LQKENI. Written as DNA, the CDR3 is TGTGCCAGCTCACCCTCGGGACATCTCTACGAGCAGTACTTC. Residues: CASSPSGHLYEQYF.

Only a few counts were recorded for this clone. The CDR3 DNA sequence: TGTGCCAGCAGTCCGACAGGGTACAATCAGCCCCAGCATTTT. The encoded protein is CASSPTGYNQPQHF. This chain connects TRBV6-5 to TRBJ1-5; 7 bases align to TRBD1. There are 14 residues in the CDR3. CDR1 and CDR2 from the germline V gene are MNHEY and SVGAGI. V lost 5 bases and J lost 3; bases outside the gene matches: 4.

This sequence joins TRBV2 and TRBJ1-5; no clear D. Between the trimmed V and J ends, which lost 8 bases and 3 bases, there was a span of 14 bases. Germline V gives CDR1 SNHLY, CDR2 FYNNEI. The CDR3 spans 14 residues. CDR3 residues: CASGRNSVNQPQHF. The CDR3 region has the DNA TGTGCCAGCGGTCGGAACAGTGTCAATCAGCCCCAGCATTTT.

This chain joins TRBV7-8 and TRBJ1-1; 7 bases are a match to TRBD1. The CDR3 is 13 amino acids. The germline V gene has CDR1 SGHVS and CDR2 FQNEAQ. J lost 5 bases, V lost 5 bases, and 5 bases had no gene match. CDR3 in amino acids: CASSPGQWTEAFF. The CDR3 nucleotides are TGTGCCAGCAGCCCGGGACAGTGGACTGAAGCTTTCTTT.

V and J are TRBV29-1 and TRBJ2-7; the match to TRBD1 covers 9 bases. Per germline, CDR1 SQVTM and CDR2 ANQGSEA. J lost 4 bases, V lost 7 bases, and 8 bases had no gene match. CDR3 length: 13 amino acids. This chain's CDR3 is CSAIPGQGYEQYF. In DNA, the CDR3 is TGCAGCGCAATACCGGGACAGGGATACGAGCAGTACTTC.

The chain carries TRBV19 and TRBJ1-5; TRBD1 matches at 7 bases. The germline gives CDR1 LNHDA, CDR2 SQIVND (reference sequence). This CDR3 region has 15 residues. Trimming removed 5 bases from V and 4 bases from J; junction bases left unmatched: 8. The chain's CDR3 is CASSGQTGINQPQHF. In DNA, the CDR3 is TGTGCCAGTAGTGGCCAGACAGGGATTAATCAGCCCCAGCATTTT. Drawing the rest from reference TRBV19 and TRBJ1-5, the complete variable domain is DGGITQSPKYLFRKEGQNVTLSCEQNLNHDAMYWYRQDPGQGLRLIYYSQIVNDFQKGDIAEGYSVSREKKESFPLTVTSAQKNPTAFYLCASSGQTGINQPQHFGDGTRLSIL.

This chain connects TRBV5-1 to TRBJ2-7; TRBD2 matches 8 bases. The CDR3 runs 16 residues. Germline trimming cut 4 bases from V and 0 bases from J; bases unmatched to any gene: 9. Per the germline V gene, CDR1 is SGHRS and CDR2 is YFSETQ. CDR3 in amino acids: CASSVGLAESSYEQYF. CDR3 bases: TGCGCCAGCAGCGTCGGACTAGCTGAAAGCTCCTACGAGCAGTACTTC.

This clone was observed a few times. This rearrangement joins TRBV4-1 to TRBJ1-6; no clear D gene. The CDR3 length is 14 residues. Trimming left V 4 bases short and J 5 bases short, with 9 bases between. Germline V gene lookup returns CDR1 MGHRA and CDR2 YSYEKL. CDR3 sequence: CASSPYMDNSPLHF. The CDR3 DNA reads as TGCGCCAGCAGCCCTTACATGGATAATTCACCCCTCCACTTT.

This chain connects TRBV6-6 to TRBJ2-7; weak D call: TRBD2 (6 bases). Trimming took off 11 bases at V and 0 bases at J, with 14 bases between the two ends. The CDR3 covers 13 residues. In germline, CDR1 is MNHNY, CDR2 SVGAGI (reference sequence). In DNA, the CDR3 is TGTGCCGGGTCTGGAGGGAGCTCCTACGAGCAGTACTTC. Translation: CAGSGGSSYEQYF.

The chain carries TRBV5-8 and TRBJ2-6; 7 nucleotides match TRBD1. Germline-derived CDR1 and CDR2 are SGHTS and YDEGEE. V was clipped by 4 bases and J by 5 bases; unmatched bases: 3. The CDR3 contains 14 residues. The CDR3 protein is CASSPTGRANVLTF. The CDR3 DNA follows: TGTGCCAGCAGCCCGACAGGGAGGGCCAACGTCCTGACTTTC.

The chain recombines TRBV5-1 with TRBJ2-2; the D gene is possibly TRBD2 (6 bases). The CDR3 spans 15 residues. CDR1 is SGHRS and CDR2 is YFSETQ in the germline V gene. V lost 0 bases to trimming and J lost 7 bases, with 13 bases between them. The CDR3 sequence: CASSLAPGAGGELFF. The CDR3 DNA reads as TGCGCCAGCAGCTTGGCCCCAGGAGCGGGCGGGGAGCTGTTTTTT.